This TCR beta chain was profiled in a study of blood T cells in healthy people across ages. Together with a sample-barcoded 5' primer, a J-beta primer mix was included in a second PCR lasting about 6 to 11 cycles. TCRdb used MiXCR to reprocess the 5' RACE reads, holding one entry per CDR3 protein. The sample records hundreds of thousands of distinct CDR3 sequences, roughly 25% being singletons. This CDR3 has 13 amino acids. Germline V gives CDR1 SGDLS, CDR2 YYNGEE. The V and J ends lost 0 bases and 2 bases respectively, with 5 bases between them. This clonotype was recorded only once. These data were also reused for a study on T cells of mothers and their children.

Sequencing was done on a sample of blood. V and J are TRBV9 and TRBJ1-2; D unresolved. The receptor was derived from a boy between 10 and 17 years old in good health. CDR3 DNA sequence: TGTGCCAGCAGCGTAGTCTCCAACTATGGCTACACCTTC. This codes for CASSVVSNYGYTF.